This T cell receptor beta chain emerged from a study of blood T cell repertoires in COVID-19. Study context: The United States, Italy and Spain were the sources of the acute and convalescent COVID-19 samples. T cells, B-cell-depleted T cells, or PBMCs supplied cDNA or gDNA.

About this clone: This same CDR3 is encoded by further DNA sequences in the sample.

Sequencing used immunoSEQ multiplex PCR; TCRdb keeps in-frame clones, though not all of them. The top ten clones hold roughly 8% of a sample with some 500,000 clones, about 89% of them seen once. The sample taken for sequencing was peripheral blood. This receptor was identified in a woman in her forties or fifties with COVID-19, enrolled during active disease.

Here the CDR3 reads CASSQGDTGELFF. CDR3 bases: TGTGCCAGCAGCCAGGGAGACACCGGGGAGCTGTTTTTT. The chain recombines TRBV3-1 (or the pseudogene TRBV3-2) with TRBJ2-2; possibly TRBD2 for D (5 bases). The CDR3 sequence is 13 residues long. Germline CDR1 reads LGHDT; CDR2 reads YNNKEL (reference sequence). The V and J ends lost 3 bases and 3 bases respectively, with 5 bases between them.